This T cell receptor beta chain appears in the sequencing data of a study of blood T cell repertoires in COVID-19. As for the study in general: From the United States, Italy and Spain came samples of acute and convalescent COVID-19. T cells, B-cell-depleted T cells, or PBMCs provided the cDNA or gDNA that served as material.

As originally analysed: Cell counts per sample came from amplifying reference gene primers. Profiled with immunoSEQ multiplex PCR; TCRdb holds only in-frame clones, not every one. V and J calls and clone size come straight from that table; D and trimming were deduced from the DNA. The sample carries around 100,000 clones, around 80% recorded once. Germline values: CDR1 LNHDA, CDR2 SQIVND (reference sequence). V was trimmed by 6 bases and J by 2 bases, leaving 10 bases between them. This CDR3 has 13 amino acids. The sequencing input was peripheral blood. This rearrangement joins TRBV19 to TRBJ1-1, with unresolved D. This TCR derives from a man between 60 and 70 years old with active or convalescent COVID-19. The CDR3 nucleotides read TGTGCCAGTAGGGAGACCACAAACACTGAAGCTTTCTTT. Encoded protein: CASRETTNTEAFF. Variable domain in full (rest from reference TRBV19 and TRBJ1-1): DGGITQSPKYLFRKEGQNVTLSCEQNLNHDAMYWYRQDPGQGLRLIYYSQIVNDFQKGDIAEGYSVSREKKESFPLTVTSAQKNPTAFYLCASRETTNTEAFFGQGTRLTVV.